The 5 T cell receptor beta chains below all came from one sample that was sequenced in a study of T cells in tuberculosis. Noted time point: new active TB diagnosis, blood taken before or within 7 days of starting treatment. TCRdb's table, derived via immunoSEQ multiplex PCR, lists solely in-frame clones and lacks some. The table records around 33,000 clones, more than 85% of them present only once. This sample comprised PBMCs, obtained at tuberculosis diagnosis. Every receptor here comes from an adult with tuberculosis.

This chain uses TRBV30 with TRBJ2-1; 9 bases fit TRBD2. Germline trimming cut 4 bases from V and 8 bases from J; bases unmatched to any gene: 12. Germline CDR1 GTSNPN, CDR2 SVGIG (reference sequence). The CDR3 contains 15 residues. The CDR3 nucleotides read TGTGCCTGGAAAACGGTAGCGGGAGAGGCATATGAGCAGTTCTTC. It encodes CAWKTVAGEAYEQFF.

The chain has TRBV12-5 and TRBJ2-7, with D possibly TRBD2 on 6 matching bases. The V and J ends lost 3 bases and 0 bases respectively, with 15 bases between them. The CDR3 runs 16 residues. Germline CDR1 is LGHNT and CDR2 is FRNRAP. The CDR3 reads CASGFGGGASSYEQYF. For the CDR3, the DNA is TGTGCTAGTGGTTTTGGGGGAGGAGCGAGCTCCTACGAGCAGTACTTC.

V usage is TRBV11-2 and J usage is TRBJ2-2; D perhaps matches TRBD2 (6 bases). The length of the CDR3 is 14 residues. Germline lookup yields CDR1 SGHAT and CDR2 FQNNGV. The V and J ends lost 1 base and 7 bases respectively, with 10 bases between them. The CDR3 nucleotides are TGTGCCAGCAGCTTAGGCGGGATTCGCGGGGAGCTGTTTTTT. The encoded protein is CASSLGGIRGELFF.

The genes are TRBV4-1 and TRBJ2-2, with TRBD2 matching over 7 bases. The CDR3 consists of 15 residues. Germline V gene data show CDR1 as MGHRA and CDR2 as YSYEKL. The junction had 4 bases not matched to a gene; V was cut back by 4 bases and J by 2 bases. CDR3 protein: CASSRGLVNTGELFF. In nucleotides, the CDR3 is TGCGCCAGCAGCCGAGGACTAGTCAACACCGGGGAGCTGTTTTTT.

This chain's CDR3 is CATNRLAKEQYF. CDR3 sequence (DNA): TGTGCCACCAATCGACTAGCCAAGGAGCAGTACTTC. The chain employs TRBV6-1 and TRBJ2-7; TRBD2 agrees at 7 bases. CDR1 is MNHNS, CDR2 SASEGT, per germline. The CDR3 spans 12 residues. V dropped 10 bases and J dropped 7; count of bases not matched to a gene: 10.